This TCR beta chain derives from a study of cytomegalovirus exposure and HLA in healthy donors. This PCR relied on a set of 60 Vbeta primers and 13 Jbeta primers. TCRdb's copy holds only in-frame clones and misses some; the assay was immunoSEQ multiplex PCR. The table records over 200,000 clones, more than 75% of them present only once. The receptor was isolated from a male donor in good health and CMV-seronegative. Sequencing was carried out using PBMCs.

CDR3 sequence: CASSKIRQVCLGAASPGELFF. The CDR3, as DNA: TGTGCCAGCAGCAAGATTAGGCAGGTTTGTTTGGGGGCCGCGTCCCCCGGGGAGCTGTTTTTT. The V and J genes are TRBV21-1 and TRBJ2-2; the tabulated D call, TRBD1, remains unverified against the DNA. TRBV21-1 is tagged as a pseudogene. CDR3 length equals 21 residues.